The rows below give T cell receptor beta chains drawn from one sample of a study of CD8 T cell repertoires and HIV-1 epitope variants. Data came from immunoSEQ multiplex PCR; TCRdb stores just in-frame clones and leaves some out. The table lists several thousand clones, roughly two thirds of them singletons. No antigens are known for them. Specimen: cultured CD8+ T cells derived from PBMCs. These receptors were collected from a male donor with HIV. The CDR3 runs from the conserved cysteine through the conserved F or W. The D gene is left open where the match is weak. Clone sizes are given selectively: once, few, many, or a class where the clone is expanded.

clone size: .; V gene: TRBV10-3; D gene: TRBD2; J gene: TRBJ2-5; CDR3 protein: CAIRAGRDARETQYF; CDR3 DNA: TGTGCCATCAGAGCGGGAAGGGACGCCCGAGAGACCCAGTACTTC
clone size: .; V gene: TRBV9; D gene: TRBD1; J gene: TRBJ2-3; CDR3 protein: CASSAIQGPPFTDTQYF; CDR3 DNA: TGTGCCAGCAGCGCCATACAGGGGCCTCCCTTCACAGATACGCAGTATTTT
clone size: .; V gene: TRBV29-1; D gene: TRBD1; J gene: TRBJ2-7; CDR3 protein: CSVRDRRHEQYF; CDR3 DNA: TGCAGCGTTAGGGACAGGCGACACGAGCAGTACTTC
clone size: .; V gene: TRBV28; D gene: TRBD1; J gene: TRBJ1-1; CDR3 protein: CASSLDRDLSFAREAFF; CDR3 DNA: TGTGCCAGCAGTTTAGACAGGGACCTGTCCTTTGCCAGGGAAGCTTTCTTT
clone size: .; V gene: TRBV5-8; D gene: .; J gene: TRBJ1-6; CDR3 protein: CASSLDDSPLHF; CDR3 DNA: TGTGCCAGCAGCTTGGACGATTCACCCCTCCACTTT
clone size: .; V gene: TRBV9; D gene: .; J gene: TRBJ1-2; CDR3 protein: CASSVAADRGGYTF; CDR3 DNA: TGTGCCAGCAGCGTAGCCGCCGACAGAGGTGGCTACACCTTC
clone size: .; V gene: TRBV5-1; D gene: .; J gene: TRBJ2-3; CDR3 protein: CASSLAQGSGGDTQYF; CDR3 DNA: TGCGCCAGCAGCTTGGCACAGGGGAGCGGGGGTGATACGCAGTATTTT
clone size: once; V gene: TRBV28; D gene: .; J gene: TRBJ2-1; CDR3 protein: CASYKWNEQFF; CDR3 DNA: TGTGCCAGCTATAAGTGGAATGAGCAGTTCTTC
clone size: .; V gene: TRBV4-3; D gene: .; J gene: TRBJ2-3; CDR3 protein: CASSQDLASDTQYF; CDR3 DNA: TGCGCCAGCAGCCAAGACCTGGCGTCAGATACGCAGTATTTT
clone size: .; V gene: TRBV27; D gene: TRBD2; J gene: TRBJ2-7; CDR3 protein: CASSSGGYEQYF; CDR3 DNA: TGTGCCAGCAGTTCCGGGGGGTACGAGCAGTACTTC
clone size: .; V gene: TRBV2; D gene: .; J gene: TRBJ2-1; CDR3 protein: CASSVGREAYNEQFF; CDR3 DNA: TGTGCCAGCAGTGTGGGCAGGGAGGCCTACAATGAGCAGTTCTTC
clone size: .; V gene: TRBV10-3; D gene: TRBD1; J gene: TRBJ1-1; CDR3 protein: CAISENRGLSDTEAFF; CDR3 DNA: TGTGCCATCAGTGAGAACAGGGGGCTAAGCGACACTGAAGCTTTCTTT
clone size: .; V gene: TRBV9; D gene: .; J gene: TRBJ1-3; CDR3 protein: CASSVGNTAVISGNTIYF; CDR3 DNA: TGTGCCAGCAGCGTAGGGAATACCGCAGTGATCTCTGGAAACACCATATATTTT
clone size: once; V gene: TRBV10-3; D gene: .; J gene: TRBJ2-7; CDR3 protein: CAISDPAGIYEQYF; CDR3 DNA: TGTGCCATCAGTGATCCGGCAGGGATCTACGAGCAGTACTTC
clone size: .; V gene: TRBV2; D gene: TRBD2; J gene: TRBJ2-1; CDR3 protein: CASSSGLAGGQFEQFF; CDR3 DNA: TGTGCCAGCAGTTCTGGACTAGCGGGGGGGCAATTTGAGCAGTTCTTC
clone size: .; V gene: TRBV27; D gene: .; J gene: TRBJ2-3; CDR3 protein: CASSIEGPTDTQYF; CDR3 DNA: TGTGCCAGCAGCATCGAGGGACCCACAGATACGCAGTATTTT
clone size: .; V gene: TRBV7-9; D gene: TRBD1; J gene: TRBJ2-7; CDR3 protein: CASSRLTGGPTYEQYF; CDR3 DNA: TGTGCCAGCAGCCGCCTGACAGGGGGCCCCACCTACGAGCAGTACTTC